This T cell receptor beta chain derives from a study of tumor-infiltrating lymphocytes in primary liver carcinoma. To note about this clonotype: Antigen specificity is unknown. The junction and the germline gene differ at one end; a read error may be behind it.

CDR1 and CDR2 from the germline V gene are SQVTM and ANQGSEA. The CDR3 consists of 13 residues. A primer in the constant region served to generate TCR beta cDNA from 450 to 650 ng of total RNA. Three nested multiplex PCR rounds, a slightly modified ARM-PCR, produced the libraries for TCR beta. Rounds one and two of PCR, each of 10 cycles, were primed with TRBV1-TRBV30 forward primers and a C-beta reverse primer. TCRdb analysed the multiplex PCR reads with MiXCR anew, one entry per CDR3 protein. The repertoire holds roughly 80,000 distinct CDR3 sequences, with around 66% as singletons. Broader study findings: Tumor-adjacent and tumor-blood pairs shared a smaller degree of overlap than tumor region pairs.

Unsorted bulk tissue of about 17-32 mg yielded co-extracted RNA and DNA. Every patient had chronic HBV infection and was treatment-naive. Sequencing used tumor-adjacent normal liver tissue. The chain is built from TRBV29-1 and TRBJ2-5, with D possibly TRBD1 on 6 matching bases. This TCR derives from a man aged 40-55 years with primary liver carcinoma and hepatitis B virus infection. The CDR3 here is CSGQEAKVETQYF. The CDR3 DNA sequence: TGCAGCGGACAGGAGGCGAAAGTAGAGACCCAGTATTTC.